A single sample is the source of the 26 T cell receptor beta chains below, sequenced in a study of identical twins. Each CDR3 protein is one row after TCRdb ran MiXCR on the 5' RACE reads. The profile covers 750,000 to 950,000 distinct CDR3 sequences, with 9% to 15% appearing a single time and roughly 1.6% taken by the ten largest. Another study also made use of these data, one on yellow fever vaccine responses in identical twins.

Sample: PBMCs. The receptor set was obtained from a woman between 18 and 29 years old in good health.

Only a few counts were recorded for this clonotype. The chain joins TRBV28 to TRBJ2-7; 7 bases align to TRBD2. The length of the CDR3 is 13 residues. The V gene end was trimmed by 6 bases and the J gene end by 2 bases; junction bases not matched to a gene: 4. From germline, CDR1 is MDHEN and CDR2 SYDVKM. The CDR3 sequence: CASRRTSPYEQYF. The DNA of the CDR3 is TGTGCCAGCAGGCGGACTAGTCCCTACGAGCAGTACTTC. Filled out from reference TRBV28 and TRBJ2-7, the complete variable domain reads DVKVTQSSRYLVKRTGEKVFLECVQDMDHENMFWYRQDPGLGLRLIYFSYDVKMKEKGDIPEGYSVSREKKERFSLILESASTNQTSMYLCASRRTSPYEQYFGPGTRLTVT.

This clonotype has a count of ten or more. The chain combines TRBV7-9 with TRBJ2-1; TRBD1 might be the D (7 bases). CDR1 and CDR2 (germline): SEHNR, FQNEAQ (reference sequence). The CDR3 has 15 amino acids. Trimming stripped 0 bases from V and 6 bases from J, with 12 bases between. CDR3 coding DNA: TGTGCCAGCAGCTTAGCGTCAGGGGGGATCAATGAGCAGTTCTTC. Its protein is CASSLASGGINEQFF. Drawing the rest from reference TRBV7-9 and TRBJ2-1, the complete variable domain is DTGVSQNPRHKITKRGQNVTFRCDPISEHNRLYWYRQTLGQGPEFLTYFQNEAQLEKSRLLSDRFSAERPKGSFSTLEIQRTEQGDSAMYLCASSLASGGINEQFFGPGTRLTVL.

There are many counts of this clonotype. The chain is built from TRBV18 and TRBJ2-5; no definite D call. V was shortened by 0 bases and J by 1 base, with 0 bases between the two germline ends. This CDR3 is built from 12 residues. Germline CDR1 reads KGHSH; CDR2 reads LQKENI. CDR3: CASSPPQETQYF. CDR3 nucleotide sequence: TGTGCCAGCTCACCACCCCAAGAGACCCAGTACTTC. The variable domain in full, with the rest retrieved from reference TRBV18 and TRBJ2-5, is NAGVMQNPRHLVRRRGQEARLRCSPMKGHSHVYWYRQLPEEGLKFMVYLQKENIIDESGMPKERFSAEFPKEGPSILRIQQVVRGDSAAYFCASSPPQETQYFGPGTRLLVL.

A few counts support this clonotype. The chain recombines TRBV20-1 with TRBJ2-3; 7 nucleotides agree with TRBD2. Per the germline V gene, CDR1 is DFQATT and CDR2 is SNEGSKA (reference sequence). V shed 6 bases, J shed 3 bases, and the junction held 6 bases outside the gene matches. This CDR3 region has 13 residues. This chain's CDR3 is CSAKGLLTDTQYF. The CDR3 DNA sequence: TGCAGTGCCAAGGGACTACTTACAGATACGCAGTATTTT.

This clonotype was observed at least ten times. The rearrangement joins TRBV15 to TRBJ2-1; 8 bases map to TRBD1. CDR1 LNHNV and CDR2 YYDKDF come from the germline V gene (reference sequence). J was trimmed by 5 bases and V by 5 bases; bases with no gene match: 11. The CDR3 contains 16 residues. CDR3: CATSGPRTGFDNEQFF. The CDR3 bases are TGTGCCACCAGCGGCCCCCGGACAGGGTTTGACAATGAGCAGTTCTTC.

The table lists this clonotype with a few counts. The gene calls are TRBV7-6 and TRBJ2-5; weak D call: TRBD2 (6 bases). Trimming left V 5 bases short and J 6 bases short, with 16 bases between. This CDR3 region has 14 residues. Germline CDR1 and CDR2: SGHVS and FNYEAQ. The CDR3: CASSGGWLRKTQYF. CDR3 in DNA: TGTGCCAGCAGCGGAGGGTGGCTTCGGAAGACCCAGTACTTC.

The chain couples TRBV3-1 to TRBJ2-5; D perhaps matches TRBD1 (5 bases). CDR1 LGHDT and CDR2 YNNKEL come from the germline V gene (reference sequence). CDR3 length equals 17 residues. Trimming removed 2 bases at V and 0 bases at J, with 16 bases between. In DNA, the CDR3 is TGTGCCAGCAGCCAAACAGTTATGGACACGTACCAAGAGACCCAGTACTTC. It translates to CASSQTVMDTYQETQYF.

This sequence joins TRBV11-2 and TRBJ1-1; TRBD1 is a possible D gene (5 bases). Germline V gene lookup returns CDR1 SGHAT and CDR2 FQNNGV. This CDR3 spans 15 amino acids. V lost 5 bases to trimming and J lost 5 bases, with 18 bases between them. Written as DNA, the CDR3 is TGTGCCAGCAGCGCGGTCGGGACCGGGGGGACTGAAGCTTTCTTT. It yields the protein CASSAVGTGGTEAFF.

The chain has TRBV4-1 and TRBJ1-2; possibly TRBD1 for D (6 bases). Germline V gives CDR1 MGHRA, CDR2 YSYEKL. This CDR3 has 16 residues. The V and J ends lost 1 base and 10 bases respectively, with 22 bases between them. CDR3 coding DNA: TGCGCCAGCAGCCAAGTCGCCCCATTGACAGGAATACTCTACACCTTC. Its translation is CASSQVAPLTGILYTF.

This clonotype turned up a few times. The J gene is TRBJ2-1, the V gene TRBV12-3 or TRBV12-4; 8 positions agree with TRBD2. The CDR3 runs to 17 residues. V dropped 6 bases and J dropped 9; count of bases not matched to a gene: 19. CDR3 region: CASSRRTSSRILIEQFF. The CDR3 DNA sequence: TGTGCCAGCAGCCGACGGACTAGCTCTCGAATCCTCATTGAGCAGTTCTTC.

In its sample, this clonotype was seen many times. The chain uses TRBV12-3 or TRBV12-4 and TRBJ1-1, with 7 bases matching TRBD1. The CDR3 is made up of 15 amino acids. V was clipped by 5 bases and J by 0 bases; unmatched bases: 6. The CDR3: CASSPGTEMNTEAFF. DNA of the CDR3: TGTGCCAGCAGTCCAGGGACAGAAATGAACACTGAAGCTTTCTTT.

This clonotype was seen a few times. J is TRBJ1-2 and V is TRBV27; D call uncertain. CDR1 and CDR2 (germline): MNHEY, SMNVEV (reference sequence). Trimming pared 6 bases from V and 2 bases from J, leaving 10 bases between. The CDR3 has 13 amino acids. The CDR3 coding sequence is TGTGCCAGCAGGCGGGAGCCAAACTATGGCTACACCTTC. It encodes CASRREPNYGYTF.

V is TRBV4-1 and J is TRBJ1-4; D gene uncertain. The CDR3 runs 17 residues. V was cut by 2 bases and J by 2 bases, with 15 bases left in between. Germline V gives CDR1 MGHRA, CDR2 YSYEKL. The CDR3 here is CASSQRSEPFTNEKLFF. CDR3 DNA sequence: TGCGCCAGCAGCCAACGCTCCGAACCCTTTACTAATGAAAAACTGTTTTTT.

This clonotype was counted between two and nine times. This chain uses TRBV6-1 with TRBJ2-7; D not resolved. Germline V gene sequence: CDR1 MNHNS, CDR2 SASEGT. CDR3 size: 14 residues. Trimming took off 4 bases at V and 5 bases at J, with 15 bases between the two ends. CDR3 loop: CASSAGTTINEQYV. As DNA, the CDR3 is TGTGCCAGCAGTGCCGGTACCACTATCAACGAGCAGTACGTC.

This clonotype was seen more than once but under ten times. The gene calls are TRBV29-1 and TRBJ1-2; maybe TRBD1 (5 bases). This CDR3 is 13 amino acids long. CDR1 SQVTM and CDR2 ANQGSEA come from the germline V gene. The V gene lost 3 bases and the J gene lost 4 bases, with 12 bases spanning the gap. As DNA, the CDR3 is TGCAGCGTTGAGGGGCTGCTCCCCTATGGCTACACCTTC. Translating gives CSVEGLLPYGYTF.

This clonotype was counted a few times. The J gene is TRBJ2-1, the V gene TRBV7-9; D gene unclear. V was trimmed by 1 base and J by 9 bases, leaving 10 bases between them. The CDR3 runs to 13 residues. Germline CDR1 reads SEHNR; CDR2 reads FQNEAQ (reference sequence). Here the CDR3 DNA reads TGTGCCAGCAGCTTAGAAGGGATGGGTGAGCAGTTCTTC. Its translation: CASSLEGMGEQFF.

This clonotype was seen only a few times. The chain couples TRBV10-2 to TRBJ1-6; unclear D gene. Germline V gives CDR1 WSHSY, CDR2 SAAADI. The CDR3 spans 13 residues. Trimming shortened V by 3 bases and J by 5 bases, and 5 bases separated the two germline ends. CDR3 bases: TGCGCCAGCAGTGACAGCAATAATTCACCCCTCCACTTT. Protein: CASSDSNNSPLHF.

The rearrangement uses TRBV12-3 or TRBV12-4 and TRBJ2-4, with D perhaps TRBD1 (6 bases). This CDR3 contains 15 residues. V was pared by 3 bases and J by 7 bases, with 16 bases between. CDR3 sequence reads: CASSFSQGMSNIQYF. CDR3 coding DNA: TGTGCCAGCAGTTTTTCACAGGGCATGTCGAACATTCAGTACTTC.

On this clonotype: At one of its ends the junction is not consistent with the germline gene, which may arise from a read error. CDR3 loop: CASSHYPGLTSDEQSF. CDR3 bases: TGTGCCAGCAGCCACTACCCGGGACTAACATCCGATGAGCAGTCCTTC. The chain uses TRBV3-1 and TRBJ2-1; TRBD2 matches at 7 bases. The CDR3 extends over 16 amino acids. Germline V gene sequence: CDR1 LGHDT, CDR2 YNNKEL (reference sequence).

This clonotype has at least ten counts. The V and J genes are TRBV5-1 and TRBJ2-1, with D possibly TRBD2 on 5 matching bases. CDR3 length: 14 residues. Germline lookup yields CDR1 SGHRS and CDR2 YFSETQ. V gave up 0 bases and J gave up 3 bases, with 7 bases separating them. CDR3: CASSLASSYNEQFF. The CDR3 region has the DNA TGCGCCAGCAGCTTGGCTAGCAGCTACAATGAGCAGTTCTTC. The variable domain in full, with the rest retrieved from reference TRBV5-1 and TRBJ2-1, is KAGVTQTPRYLIKTRGQQVTLSCSPISGHRSVSWYQQTPGQGLQFLFEYFSETQRNKGNFPGRFSGRQFSNSRSEMNVSTLELGDSALYLCASSLASSYNEQFFGPGTRLTVL.

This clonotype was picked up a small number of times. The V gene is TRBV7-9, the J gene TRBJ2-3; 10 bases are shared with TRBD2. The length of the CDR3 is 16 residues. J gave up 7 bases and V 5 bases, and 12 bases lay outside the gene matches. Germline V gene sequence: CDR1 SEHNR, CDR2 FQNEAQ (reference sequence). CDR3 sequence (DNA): TGTGCCAGCAGCCCGGGACTAGCGTTCCGAGGGAATACGCAGTATTTT. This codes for CASSPGLAFRGNTQYF.

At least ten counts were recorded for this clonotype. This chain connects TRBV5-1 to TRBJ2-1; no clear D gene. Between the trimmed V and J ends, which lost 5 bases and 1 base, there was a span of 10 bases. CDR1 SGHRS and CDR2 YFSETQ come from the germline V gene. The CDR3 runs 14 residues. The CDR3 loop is CASRGSPSYNEQFF. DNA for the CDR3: TGCGCCAGCAGGGGGTCCCCTTCCTACAATGAGCAGTTCTTC.

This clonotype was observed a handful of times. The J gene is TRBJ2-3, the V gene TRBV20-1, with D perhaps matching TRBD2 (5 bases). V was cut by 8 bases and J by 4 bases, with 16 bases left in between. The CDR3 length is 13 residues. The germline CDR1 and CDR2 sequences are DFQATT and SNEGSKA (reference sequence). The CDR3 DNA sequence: TGCAGTCCGGCTACCGCGGGCTCAGATACGCAGTATTTT. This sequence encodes CSPATAGSDTQYF.

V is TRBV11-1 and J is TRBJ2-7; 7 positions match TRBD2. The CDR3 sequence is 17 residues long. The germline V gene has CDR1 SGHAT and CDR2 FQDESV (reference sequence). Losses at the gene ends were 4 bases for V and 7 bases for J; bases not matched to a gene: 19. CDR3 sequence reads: CASSSLGSRDYPREQYF. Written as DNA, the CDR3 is TGTGCCAGCAGCTCCTTAGGGTCTAGGGACTACCCGAGGGAGCAGTACTTC.

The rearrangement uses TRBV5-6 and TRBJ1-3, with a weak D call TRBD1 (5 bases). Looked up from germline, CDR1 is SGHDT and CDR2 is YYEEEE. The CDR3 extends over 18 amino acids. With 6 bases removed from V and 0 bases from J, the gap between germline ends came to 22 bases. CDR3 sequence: CASTSELRQPNSGNTIYF. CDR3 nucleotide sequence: TGTGCCAGCACCTCAGAATTGAGACAGCCCAACTCTGGAAACACCATATATTTT.

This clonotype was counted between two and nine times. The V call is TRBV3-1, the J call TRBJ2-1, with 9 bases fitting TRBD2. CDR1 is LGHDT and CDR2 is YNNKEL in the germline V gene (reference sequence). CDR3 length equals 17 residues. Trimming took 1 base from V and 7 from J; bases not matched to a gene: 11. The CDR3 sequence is CASSQVFGGGAWNEQFF. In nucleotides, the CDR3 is TGTGCCAGCAGCCAAGTGTTTGGCGGGGGGGCCTGGAATGAGCAGTTCTTC.